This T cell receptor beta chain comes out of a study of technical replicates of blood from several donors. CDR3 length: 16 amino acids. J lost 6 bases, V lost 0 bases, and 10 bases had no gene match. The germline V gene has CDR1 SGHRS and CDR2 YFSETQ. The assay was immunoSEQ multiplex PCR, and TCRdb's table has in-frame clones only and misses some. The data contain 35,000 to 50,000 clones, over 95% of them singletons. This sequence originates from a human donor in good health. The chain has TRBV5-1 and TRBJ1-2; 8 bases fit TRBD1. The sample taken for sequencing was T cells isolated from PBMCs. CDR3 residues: CASSLAGLDREDGYTF. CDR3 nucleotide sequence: TGCGCCAGCAGCTTGGCCGGACTGGACAGGGAGGATGGCTACACCTTC.